This record looks at one TCR beta chain sequence and its context. Its antigen has not been determined. Base quality data are lacking; no much larger clone is found one base away. Its CDR3 holds 12 amino acids, cysteine through phenylalanine. The entry retains the CDR3 DNA only, 36 bases that are in frame from base 1. The germline V gene encodes CDR1 SQVTM and CDR2 ANQGSEA. Trimming at the junction amounts to 4 bases on V and 5 bases on J, and the germline ends lie 12 bases apart. This entry is derived from a study of early stage breast cancer tumors (dated by TCRdb to 2015 to 2018). About the full investigation: Of the roughly 15 invasive breast tumors, around twelve were found to be estrogen receptor-positive, progesterone receptor-positive and HER2-negative. About 65% of the 12 ER+/PR+/HER2- tumors were invasive ductal carcinomas, while the other four were invasive lobular carcinomas. On average, each sample had approximately 9.2-fold read coverage. A total of 2,651,842 templates, representing roughly 1,100,000 unique clonotypes, were detected across all samples.

About 18-55 mg of tumor tissue was diced and typically yielded more than 2.5 ug of DNA. The study profiled bulk TCR beta-chain repertoires in matched peripheral blood, tumor and adjacent normal breast tissue taken from approximately 15 patients with early-stage breast cancer. After resection, visually identified tumor tissue was excised and placed in prechilled RNAlater. Tumor tissue (about 20-55 mg) was diced and then homogenized with a TissueLyser II in RLTplus buffer containing beta-mercaptoethanol and antifoaming agent. The Qiagen AllPrep DNA/RNA Mini kit was used for genomic DNA extraction. Each sample was amplified as two independent genomic DNA replicates: approximately 550 ng for blood and approximately 1.6 ug for tumor or normal breast. Following the manufacturer's instructions, the ImmunoSeq Intro kit was used to carry out TCRB sequencing on genomic DNA. The multiplex PCR ran for around 30 cycles using proprietary primers and spike-in control sequences for absolute quantification. Single-end 150-bp reads were used to sequence an 87-bp fragment spanning the CDR3 and the flanking V and J genes. Seven samples, with two replicates for each sample, were multiplexed per lane of an Illumina MiSeq using version 3.0 chemistry. In the original analysis: The vendor's proprietary pipeline handled the raw data processing, merging both replicates into a single result for each sample. Clonotypes were defined as productive rearrangements sharing the V-gene family, CDR3 amino acid sequence and J-gene segment. Clonality was computed as 1 minus the normalized Shannon entropy (Pielou evenness) of TCRB abundances. T cell density was estimated as total templates divided by the number of input cells, with the number of input cells inferred from the DNA input amount. Recon was used with default parameters to estimate total repertoire diversity and clonality. A clonotype counted as tumor-enriched if its abundance in tumor exceeded 0.1% and was at least 32-fold higher than its abundance in normal breast. Imported from immuneACCESS, the table was reduced by TCRdb to in-frame sequences with V and J called. These copies leave out some clones; in studies compared against another copy, an unresolved V gene accounts for under half, and the cause of the remainder is not known. V and J calls and clone size are copied from that table; D and trimming were computed from the DNA. This sample comprises 25,000 to 30,000 clones, roughly three fifths of them detected only once. The ten largest clones take up around 9% of the sample.

Overall study results and their limits: Greater similarity was observed between blood and normal breast repertoires than between blood and tumor repertoires, and tumor was distinguished from normal in about 90% of the 16 patients when each tissue was compared with blood. Analysis by tumor subtype was prevented by the small cohort size. Enriched TCRB sequences shared across patients were found to be mostly commonly generated sequences that were unlikely to play an important role in the tumor microenvironment. Chain pairing and functional markers such as CD4, CD8 and FOXP3 were not captured by bulk genomic DNA sequencing of unsorted cells. Around 2.5-fold higher T cell density and higher clonality were observed in tumors than in adjacent normal breast tissue.

The chain employs TRBV29-1 and TRBJ2-7, with the D call perhaps TRBD1 or TRBD2, as 6 bases match in each case. This clonotype was sampled from a person between 45 and 65 years old with breast cancer. The sequenced sample was breast tumor tissue. This receptor has the CDR3 CSVAQGGDEQYF. The sequenced DNA is TGCAGCGTTGCACAGGGAGGAGACGAGCAGTACTTC.